This T cell receptor (beta chain) originates from a study of T cells in localized non-small cell lung cancer. Whole-study findings and limits: Adjacent lung had a median roughly 50 of the 100 largest tumor clones. Clonality of T cells reached its maximum in uninvolved adjacent lung, surpassing tumor. Longer overall survival was seen with higher T cell density measured in blood.

Concerning this clone: Its antigen is undetermined.

The data were produced by immunoSEQ multiplex PCR, yet TCRdb's version contains in-frame clones alone and is incomplete. This sample has 90,000 to 100,000 clones, with approximately 91% found just once. The junction had 8 bases not matched to a gene; V was cut back by 1 base and J by 0 bases. This CDR3 has 17 residues. Germline CDR1 SGHTA, CDR2 FQGNSA. The sequencing here drew on PBMCs, taken before any cancer treatment. This sequence originates from a woman aged 35 to 69 with stage II squamous cell lung carcinoma. The chain has TRBV7-2 and TRBJ2-7; 8 positions agree with TRBD2. In nucleotides, the CDR3 is TGTGCCAGCAGCTTAGTCGGGACGACTAGCGCCTCCTACGAGCAGTACTTC. It specifies CASSLVGTTSASYEQYF.